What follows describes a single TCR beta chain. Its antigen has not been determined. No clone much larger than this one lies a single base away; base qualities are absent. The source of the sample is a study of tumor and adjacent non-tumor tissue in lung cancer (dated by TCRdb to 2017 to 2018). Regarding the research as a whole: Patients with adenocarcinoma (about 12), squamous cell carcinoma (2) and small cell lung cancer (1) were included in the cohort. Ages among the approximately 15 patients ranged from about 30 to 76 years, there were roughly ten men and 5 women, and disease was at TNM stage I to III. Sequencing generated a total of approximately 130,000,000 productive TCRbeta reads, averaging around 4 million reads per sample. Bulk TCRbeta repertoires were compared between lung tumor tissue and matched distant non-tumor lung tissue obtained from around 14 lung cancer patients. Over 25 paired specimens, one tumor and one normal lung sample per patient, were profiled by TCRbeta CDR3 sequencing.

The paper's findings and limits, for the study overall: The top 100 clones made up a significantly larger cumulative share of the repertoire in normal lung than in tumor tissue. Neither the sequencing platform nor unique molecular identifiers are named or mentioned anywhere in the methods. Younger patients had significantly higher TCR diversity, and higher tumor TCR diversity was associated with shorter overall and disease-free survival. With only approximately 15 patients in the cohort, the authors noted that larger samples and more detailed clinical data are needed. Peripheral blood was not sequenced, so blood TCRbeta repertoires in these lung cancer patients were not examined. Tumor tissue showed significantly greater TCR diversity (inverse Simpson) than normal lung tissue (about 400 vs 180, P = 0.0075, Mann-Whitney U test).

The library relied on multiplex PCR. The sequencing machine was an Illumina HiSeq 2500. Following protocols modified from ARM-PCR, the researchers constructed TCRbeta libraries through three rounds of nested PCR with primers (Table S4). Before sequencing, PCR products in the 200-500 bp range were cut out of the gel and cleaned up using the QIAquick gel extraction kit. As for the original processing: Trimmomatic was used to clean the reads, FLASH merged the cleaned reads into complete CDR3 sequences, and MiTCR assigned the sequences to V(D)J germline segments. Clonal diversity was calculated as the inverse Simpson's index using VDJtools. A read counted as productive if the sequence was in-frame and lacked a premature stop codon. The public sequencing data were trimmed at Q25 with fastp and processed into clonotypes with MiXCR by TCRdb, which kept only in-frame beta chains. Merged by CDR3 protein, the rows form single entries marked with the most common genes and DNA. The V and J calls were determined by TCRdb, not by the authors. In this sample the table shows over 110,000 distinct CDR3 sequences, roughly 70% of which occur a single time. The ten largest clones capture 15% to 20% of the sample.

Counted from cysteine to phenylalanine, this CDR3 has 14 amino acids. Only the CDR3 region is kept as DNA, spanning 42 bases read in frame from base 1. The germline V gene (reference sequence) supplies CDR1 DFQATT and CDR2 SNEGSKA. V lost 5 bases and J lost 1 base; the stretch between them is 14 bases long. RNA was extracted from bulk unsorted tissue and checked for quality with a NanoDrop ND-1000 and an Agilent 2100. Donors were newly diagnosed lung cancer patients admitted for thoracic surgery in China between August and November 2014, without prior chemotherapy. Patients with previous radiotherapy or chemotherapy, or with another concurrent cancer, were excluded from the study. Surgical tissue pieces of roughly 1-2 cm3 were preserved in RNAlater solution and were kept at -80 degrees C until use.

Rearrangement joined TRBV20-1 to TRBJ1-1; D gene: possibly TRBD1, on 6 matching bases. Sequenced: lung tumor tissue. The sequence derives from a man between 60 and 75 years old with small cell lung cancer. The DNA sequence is TGCAGTGCTCGACGGGGGGCGGAGAACACTGAAGCTTTCTTT. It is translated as CSARRGAENTEAFF.